These 2 T cell receptor beta chains were sequenced from one sample in a study of shared clonotypes between healthy human individuals. Here immunoSEQ multiplex PCR was the method, and the copy in TCRdb shows in-frame clones only, minus some. In the table there are hundreds of thousands of clones, around 73% of which are singletons. The sequenced sample was memory CD4+ T cells sorted from blood. The subset denotes: CD45RA-negative fraction. The origin of the receptors is a woman aged 25 to 39 in good health.

This clone was found once. The rearrangement links TRBV7-8 to TRBJ2-5; D perhaps matches TRBD2 (6 bases). The CDR3 loop spans 14 amino acids. Germline loops: CDR1 SGHVS, CDR2 FQNEAQ. V lost 6 bases and J lost 5, with 16 bases in between. The CDR3 DNA is TGTGCCAGCAGTTCGCCGGGAGTTAGGGAGACCCAGTACTTC. Amino acids: CASSSPGVRETQYF.

V and J are TRBV28 and TRBJ2-5, with D uncertain. Trimming pared 6 bases from V and 1 base from J, leaving 9 bases between. The CDR3 contains 13 residues. CDR1 and CDR2 (germline): MDHEN, SYDVKM. DNA of the CDR3: TGTGCCAGCAGGCGGCGTTTCCAAGAGACCCAGTACTTC. Its protein is CASRRRFQETQYF.